The next 21 T cell receptor beta chains were all read from a single sample in a study of cytomegalovirus exposure and HLA in healthy donors. The repertoire was sequenced with immunoSEQ multiplex PCR; TCRdb's copy has only in-frame clones and lacks some. The profile shows tens of thousands of clones, roughly 89% of them singletons. The sample comprised PBMCs. These receptors were taken from a woman between 18 and 29 years old in good health and CMV-seronegative.

This sequence joins TRBV5-6 and TRBJ2-7; D perhaps matches TRBD1 (6 bases). Trimming removed 3 bases at V and 0 bases at J, with 10 bases between. CDR1 is SGHDT and CDR2 is YYEEEE in the germline V gene. The CDR3 loop spans 14 amino acids. The CDR3 DNA is TGTGCCAGCAGCTCCAGGACAGACTCCTACGAGCAGTACTTC. Its protein is CASSSRTDSYEQYF. Full variable domain (rest looked up from reference TRBV5-6 and TRBJ2-7): DAGVTQSPTHLIKTRGQQVTLRCSPKSGHDTVSWYQQALGQGPQFIFQYYEEEERQRGNFPDRFSGHQFPNYSSELNVNALLLGDSALYLCASSSRTDSYEQYFGPGTRLTVT.

V is TRBV28 and J is TRBJ1-4; a possible D gene is TRBD1 (6 bases). Germline CDR1 reads MDHEN; CDR2 reads SYDVKM. V gave up 8 bases and J gave up 5 bases, with 18 bases separating them. This CDR3 comprises 15 residues. Here the CDR3 DNA reads TGTGCCAGCCATCCTTCCAGGGGCGGGAATGAAAAACTGTTTTTT. It is translated as CASHPSRGGNEKLFF.

This clone occurred once. CDR3 in amino acids: CASSLGGVSTEAFF. The CDR3 DNA follows: TGCGCCAGCAGCTTGGGGGGGGTCTCTACTGAAGCTTTCTTT. The chain uses TRBV5-1 and TRBJ1-1; D is perhaps TRBD1 (5 bases). The ends were cut back, 0 bases at V and 5 bases at J, with 11 bases in the middle. Germline CDR1 SGHRS, CDR2 YFSETQ. The CDR3 extends over 14 amino acids. Supplemented by reference TRBV5-1 and TRBJ1-1, the full variable domain reads KAGVTQTPRYLIKTRGQQVTLSCSPISGHRSVSWYQQTPGQGLQFLFEYFSETQRNKGNFPGRFSGRQFSNSRSEMNVSTLELGDSALYLCASSLGGVSTEAFFGQGTRLTVV.

This sequence joins TRBV5-1 and TRBJ2-1; 7 nucleotides match TRBD1. The V gene's germline CDR1 is SGHRS and CDR2 YFSETQ. V trimming: 3 bases; J trimming: 0 bases; junction bases outside the gene matches: 6. The CDR3 runs to 16 residues. The CDR3 nucleotides are TGCGCCAGCAGCTCTGGGACAGAAAGCTCCTACAATGAGCAGTTCTTC. This encodes CASSSGTESSYNEQFF.

V gene TRBV6-5 combines with J gene TRBJ2-7, with D tentatively TRBD1 (6 bases). This CDR3 has 15 residues. Trimming took 2 bases from V and 6 from J, leaving 17 bases between them. The germline gives CDR1 MNHEY, CDR2 SVGAGI. The CDR3 sequence: CASSYTEQGIGEQYF. The CDR3 DNA is TGTGCCAGCAGTTACACGGAACAGGGAATTGGCGAGCAGTACTTC.

The chain uses TRBV19 and TRBJ2-6; 7 bases match TRBD1. The CDR3 covers 14 residues. Germline V gene data show CDR1 as LNHDA and CDR2 as SQIVND (reference sequence). The trim removed 4 bases at V and 3 bases at J, leaving 0 bases unmatched. The CDR3 DNA reads as TGTGCCAGTAGTACAGGGGGTGGGGCCAACGTCCTGACTTTC. Translated: CASSTGGGANVLTF.

J is TRBJ1-2 and V is TRBV20-1, with D perhaps TRBD1 (5 bases). V lost 3 bases to trimming and J lost 10 bases, with 9 bases between them. CDR1 is DFQATT and CDR2 is SNEGSKA in the germline V gene (reference sequence). The CDR3 is made up of 10 amino acids. The CDR3 DNA is TGCAGTGCTAGGGGCGGGACCTACACCTTC. Amino acids: CSARGGTYTF.

The V call is TRBV10-3, the J call TRBJ2-1; D is possibly TRBD2 (5 bases). The CDR3 contains 14 residues. V was cut by 3 bases and J by 3 bases, with 9 bases left in between. Germline CDR1 and CDR2: ENHRY and SYGVKD. The CDR3 here is CAISDLGSYNEQFF. CDR3 DNA sequence: TGTGCCATCAGTGATTTAGGGAGCTACAATGAGCAGTTCTTC.

The V gene is TRBV5-4, the J gene TRBJ2-6; 9 nucleotides agree with TRBD1. J gave up 3 bases and V 4 bases, and 5 bases lay outside the gene matches. The CDR3 is made up of 16 amino acids. Per the germline V gene, CDR1 is SGHNT and CDR2 is YYREEE (reference sequence). CDR3 sequence (DNA): TGTGCCAGCAGCGTGACAGGGGGATATGGGGCCAACGTCCTGACTTTC. Protein: CASSVTGGYGANVLTF.

The chain carries TRBV13 and TRBJ2-1; 10 bases are shared with TRBD2. Germline V gene lookup returns CDR1 PRHDT and CDR2 FYEKMQ (reference sequence). This CDR3 is 17 amino acids long. The junction had 10 bases not matched to a gene; V was cut back by 4 bases and J by 4 bases. In DNA form, the CDR3 reads TGTGCCAGCAGCTCCCCCATTGGGACTAGCGATTACAATGAGCAGTTCTTC. Its translation is CASSSPIGTSDYNEQFF.

CDR3 DNA sequence: TGTGCCAGCACCGCACGGGACGAGCAGTACTTC. It encodes CASTARDEQYF. The chain recombines TRBV28 with TRBJ2-7, with D hard to call. Trimming shortened V by 7 bases and J by 5 bases, and 9 bases separated the two germline ends. The germline CDR1 and CDR2 sequences are MDHEN and SYDVKM. The CDR3 sequence is 11 residues long.

V usage is TRBV5-4 and J usage is TRBJ2-5, with D perhaps TRBD1 (7 bases). The CDR3 has 14 amino acids. The V gene's germline CDR1 is SGHNT and CDR2 YYREEE (reference sequence). V was clipped by 0 bases and J by 4 bases, with 10 bases between them. DNA of the CDR3: TGTGCCAGCAGCTTGGCAGGGGGAGGAGAGACCCAGTACTTC. Residues: CASSLAGGGETQYF.

The V call is TRBV28, the J call TRBJ1-1; D is perhaps TRBD1 (6 bases). The CDR3 is made up of 14 amino acids. CDR1 is MDHEN and CDR2 is SYDVKM in the germline V gene. Trimming removed 6 bases from V and 7 bases from J, with 18 bases in between. For the CDR3, the DNA is TGTGCCAGCAGCCTAGACAGGAGAAGAAGTGAAGCTTTCTTT. Translating it yields CASSLDRRRSEAFF.

This chain uses TRBV18 with TRBJ2-5; D unresolved. Germline-derived CDR1 and CDR2 are KGHSH and LQKENI. Trimming took off 3 bases at V and 4 bases at J, with 15 bases between the two ends. This CDR3 contains 15 residues. The CDR3 loop is CASSPFLESGETQYF. The CDR3 nucleotides are TGTGCCAGCTCACCGTTTTTGGAGTCTGGAGAGACCCAGTACTTC.

The chain joins TRBV7-9 to TRBJ2-3; possibly TRBD2 for D (5 bases). The germline gives CDR1 SEHNR, CDR2 FQNEAQ (reference sequence). The CDR3 is 15 amino acids. V lost 5 bases and J 6 bases, leaving 18 bases between the germline ends. CDR3 amino acids: CASSPPFRREDTQYF. CDR3 DNA sequence: TGTGCCAGCAGCCCCCCTTTTAGAAGGGAGGATACGCAGTATTTT.

In this sample, this clone turned up once. CDR3 sequence: CAAEGDRVYNEQFF. In DNA, the CDR3 is TGTGCCGCGGAAGGGGACAGGGTCTACAATGAGCAGTTCTTC. The gene calls are TRBV30 and TRBJ2-1; 9 nucleotides match TRBD1. The CDR3 is 14 amino acids. CDR1 and CDR2 (germline): GTSNPN, SVGIG (reference sequence). The ends lost 8 bases at V and 3 bases at J; junction bases unmatched: 8. The whole variable domain, filled in from reference TRBV30 and TRBJ2-1, reads SQTIHQWPATLVQPVGSPLSLECTVEGTSNPNLYWYRQAAGRGLQLLFYSVGIGQISSEVPQNLSASRPQDRQFILSSKKLLLSDSGFYLCAAEGDRVYNEQFFGPGTRLTVL.

The chain carries TRBV27 and TRBJ2-1, with 13 bases identical to TRBD2. J lost 3 bases, V lost 4 bases, and 3 bases had no gene match. Germline V lookup: CDR1 MNHEY, CDR2 SMNVEV (reference sequence). The CDR3 sequence is 16 residues long. The DNA for the CDR3 is TGTGCCAGCAGTTCTACTAGCGGGAGGGACTACAATGAGCAGTTCTTC. This codes for CASSSTSGRDYNEQFF.

The chain links TRBV10-2 to TRBJ1-3; unclear D gene. CDR3 length: 14 residues. Germline V gene lookup returns CDR1 WSHSY and CDR2 SAAADI. The germline V and J ends were trimmed by 6 bases and 8 bases, with 17 bases remaining between them. CDR3: CASRSIQGGDTIYF. CDR3 coding DNA: TGCGCCAGCAGATCGATACAAGGAGGAGACACCATATATTTT.

This clone was found once. The rearrangement uses TRBV5-4 and TRBJ2-7; TRBD2 matches 8 bases. Germline trimming cut 4 bases from V and 2 bases from J; bases unmatched to any gene: 5. The CDR3 sequence is 14 residues long. The V gene's germline CDR1 is SGHNT and CDR2 YYREEE (reference sequence). CDR3 in amino acids: CASSGGTSTYEQYF. Written as DNA, the CDR3 is TGTGCCAGCAGCGGAGGGACTAGTACCTACGAGCAGTACTTC. Full variable domain (remainder filled in from reference TRBV5-4 and TRBJ2-7): ETGVTQSPTHLIKTRGQQVTLRCSSQSGHNTVSWYQQALGQGPQFIFQYYREEENGRGNFPPRFSGLQFPNYSSELNVNALELDDSALYLCASSGGTSTYEQYFGPGTRLTVT.

The rearrangement links TRBV6-1 to TRBJ2-7; 7 positions agree with TRBD1. This CDR3 is built from 15 residues. The J segment lost 4 bases and the V segment lost 3 bases, leaving 9 bases of the junction unmatched. Germline loops: CDR1 MNHNS, CDR2 SASEGT. In DNA, the CDR3 is TGTGCCAGCAGTGACCTCGAGACAGGGTTTTACGAGCAGTACTTC. Its translation: CASSDLETGFYEQYF.

V is TRBV7-2 and J is TRBJ2-7; 7 bases map to TRBD1. Trimming removed 5 bases from V and 4 bases from J; junction bases left unmatched: 5. The CDR3 spans 13 residues. Germline V gene lookup returns CDR1 SGHTA and CDR2 FQGNSA. CDR3 coding DNA: TGTGCCAGCAGCGACCAGGGGGTTTACGAGCAGTACTTC. Protein: CASSDQGVYEQYF.